The present entry profiles one T cell receptor (beta chain) with its context. Its antigen remains unidentified. This specimen comes from a study of T cells in localized non-small cell lung cancer. Germline V gene lookup returns CDR1 LNHDA and CDR2 SQIVND (reference sequence). This CDR3 spans 15 amino acids. Deletions cut 5 bases from V and 4 bases from J, with 16 bases between. General study results and limits: Heterogeneity remains possible because sequencing was limited to only one tumor region. Exceeding tumor, uninvolved adjacent lung had the highest T cell clonality. Paired adjacent lung recovered a median roughly 60 of the top 100 tumor clones. Elevated blood T cell density was associated with longer overall survival.

Only in-frame clones appear in the TCRdb table, and some are missing; sequencing was by immunoSEQ multiplex PCR. This sample carries approximately 46,000 clones, 81% of them seen once, and the ten largest clones take approximately 17%. The material was peripheral blood mononuclear cells, obtained before any cancer treatment. The chain uses TRBV19 and TRBJ2-3; perhaps TRBD2 as D (7 bases). This sequence originates from a man aged 35 to 69 with stage III lung adenocarcinoma. The CDR3 bases are TGTGCCAGTAGTTTCCTAGCGGACAGACCAGATACGCAGTATTTT. This encodes CASSFLADRPDTQYF.